A selection of T cell receptor beta chains follows, all from one sample in a study of technical replicates of blood from a handful of donors. Sequencing was performed with immunoSEQ multiplex PCR; in TCRdb, only in-frame clones are kept and a portion is missing. The table includes about 50,000 clones, approximately 94% detected once. The source material was T cells isolated from PBMCs. The receptors shown here come from a human donor in good health. CDR3s include the opening cysteine and the closing phenylalanine or tryptophan. The order of the fields is J gene, CDR3 length, clone size, V gene, D gene, CDR3 protein, CDR3 DNA. D genes are given only for firm matches. Size values are once, few and many counts, or a class for expanded clones, and some rows have none.

TRBJ2-7	12	once	TRBV25-1	-	CASRYGAYEQYF	TGTGCCAGCAGGTATGGAGCCTACGAGCAGTACTTC
TRBJ2-7	17	-	TRBV28	TRBD2	CASSGTGGLAGPHEQYF	TGTGCCAGCAGCGGGACAGGGGGACTAGCGGGACCCCACGAGCAGTACTTC
TRBJ2-3	18	-	TRBV27	-	CASSYRAPTGSPTDTQYF	TGTGCCAGCAGTTATCGGGCCCCCACAGGGTCCCCCACAGATACGCAGTATTTT
TRBJ1-2	14	-	TRBV7-2	-	CASSEGSVGLGYTF	TGTGCCAGCAGCGAAGGTTCAGTGGGCCTGGGCTACACCTTC
TRBJ1-2	13	-	TRBV21-1	-	CASSKESGDGYTF	TGTGCCAGCAGCAAAGAGTCAGGGGATGGCTACACCTTC
TRBJ2-7	16	once	TRBV9	TRBD2	CASSASTSGSAYEQYF	TGTGCCAGCAGCGCCTCGACTAGCGGGAGCGCCTACGAGCAGTACTTC
TRBJ2-7	15	few	TRBV7-8	TRBD2	CASSVGLAVTYEQYF	TGTGCCAGCAGCGTGGGACTAGCGGTGACCTACGAGCAGTACTTC
TRBJ1-5	13	-	TRBV6-1	TRBD1	CASNRGQDQPQHF	TGTGCCAGCAACAGGGGGCAGGATCAGCCCCAGCATTTT
TRBJ1-2	13	few	TRBV7-2	-	CASSLAQDYGYTF	TGTGCCAGCAGCTTAGCACAGGACTATGGCTACACCTTC
TRBJ2-1	10	-	TRBV2	-	CASTRAEQFF	TGTGCCAGCACCCGAGCTGAGCAGTTCTTC
TRBJ1-4	12	-	TRBV18	-	CASSPSNEKLFF	TGTGCCAGCTCTCCCTCGAATGAAAAACTGTTTTTT
TRBJ2-5	15	-	TRBV11-3	-	CASSPRVGLQETQYF	TGTGCCAGCAGCCCTCGAGTGGGGCTCCAAGAGACCCAGTACTTC
TRBJ1-3	14	-	TRBV5-6	-	CASSKRTAGNTIYF	TGTGCCAGCAGCAAACGGACAGCTGGAAACACCATATATTTT
TRBJ1-5	14	-	TRBV30	-	CAWSVTRVSPAQHF	TGTGCCTGGAGTGTAACTAGAGTATCCCCCGCCCAGCATTTT
TRBJ2-7	14	-	TRBV7-2	-	CASSLAGLSYEQYF	TGTGCCAGCAGCTTAGCGGGCCTCTCCTACGAGCAGTACTTC
TRBJ2-7	16	-	TRBV4-2	TRBD2	CASSQPEAGGDYEQYF	TGTGCCAGCAGCCAGCCCGAAGCGGGAGGGGACTACGAGCAGTACTTC
TRBJ2-1	15	once	TRBV15	TRBD1	CATSPRDRDPREQFF	TGTGCCACCAGCCCCCGGGACAGGGACCCCCGAGAGCAGTTCTTC
TRBJ2-6	15	-	TRBV9	-	CASSEGGSGANVLTF	TGTGCCAGCAGCGAAGGGGGATCTGGGGCCAACGTCCTGACTTTC
TRBJ1-1	14	-	TRBV7-3	-	CASRGLGLGTEAFF	TGTGCCAGCAGGGGGCTTGGTCTGGGCACTGAAGCTTTCTTT
TRBJ1-2	12	-	TRBV6-5	-	CASKENNYGYTF	TGTGCCAGCAAAGAGAATAACTATGGCTACACCTTC
TRBJ1-2	14	-	TRBV27	-	CASSFLGGGDGYTF	TGTGCCAGCAGTTTCTTGGGAGGGGGGGACGGCTACACCTTC
TRBJ2-7	14	-	TRBV9	-	CASSVDLTSYEQYF	TGTGCCAGCAGCGTAGACCTTACTTCCTACGAGCAGTACTTC
TRBJ1-4	15	-	TRBV7-9	-	CASSLEDTYNEKLFF	TGTGCCAGCAGCTTAGAGGACACCTATAATGAAAAACTGTTTTTT
TRBJ2-1	18	-	TRBV28	TRBD2	CASNLRQGLLAGFNEQFF	TGTGCCAGCAACCTCCGACAGGGTCTACTAGCGGGGTTCAATGAGCAGTTCTTC
TRBJ1-1	14	-	TRBV10-3	-	CAISEVQGNTEAFF	TGTGCCATCAGTGAGGTACAGGGGAACACTGAAGCTTTCTTT
TRBJ1-1	13	once	TRBV27	-	CASSLKGHTEAFF	TGTGCCAGCAGTTTAAAGGGGCACACTGAAGCTTTCTTT
TRBJ1-1	13	-	TRBV6-6	-	CASSDRLYTEAFF	TGTGCCAGCAGCGACAGGCTCTACACTGAAGCTTTCTTT
TRBJ1-3	14	-	TRBV10-3	TRBD1	CAISGQGSGNTIYF	TGTGCCATCAGTGGACAGGGGTCTGGAAACACCATATATTTT
TRBJ1-5	13	-	TRBV6-1	-	CASGLGSNQPQHF	TGTGCCAGCGGACTGGGTAGCAATCAGCCCCAGCATTTT
TRBJ1-2	14	-	TRBV18	TRBD1	CASSPVDRGDGYTF	TGTGCCAGCTCACCGGTTGACAGGGGGGATGGCTACACCTTC
TRBJ1-1	15	-	TRBV27	TRBD1	CASSLQGALNTEAFF	TGTGCCAGCAGTTTACAGGGGGCGTTGAACACTGAAGCTTTCTTT
TRBJ2-7	15	-	TRBV2	TRBD1	CAISNPGQGSYEQYF	TGTGCCATATCGAATCCGGGACAGGGATCCTACGAGCAGTACTTC
TRBJ2-5	15	-	TRBV7-6	TRBD2	CASSLWAGGDETQYF	TGTGCCAGCAGCTTATGGGCGGGAGGTGACGAGACCCAGTACTTC
TRBJ1-4	16	-	TRBV4-3	-	CASSLVLPPTNEKLFF	TGCGCCAGCAGCTTAGTGCTCCCTCCAACTAATGAAAAACTGTTTTTT
TRBJ2-6	17	-	TRBV7-9	-	CASSGKSWTTGANVLTF	TGTGCCAGCAGCGGGAAATCCTGGACAACTGGGGCCAACGTCCTGACTTTC
TRBJ2-7	16	-	TRBV2	TRBD1	CASTIPKDRVIYEQYF	TGTGCCAGCACCATCCCTAAGGACAGGGTAATCTACGAGCAGTACTTC
TRBJ2-2	15	once	TRBV27	-	CASSFEQGRTGELFF	TGTGCCAGCAGTTTCGAACAGGGGAGGACCGGGGAGCTGTTTTTT
TRBJ2-5	14	-	TRBV27	-	CASSLGGKRETQYF	TGTGCCAGCAGTTTAGGGGGGAAAAGGGAGACCCAGTACTTC
TRBJ2-1	15	-	TRBV5-6	TRBD1	CASSPGQGVYNEQFF	TGTGCCAGCAGCCCGGGACAGGGGGTTTACAATGAGCAGTTCTTC
TRBJ2-5	16	-	TRBV7-2	-	CASSSNTVTSRETQYF	TGTGCCAGCAGCTCGAATACAGTAACAAGTAGAGAGACCCAGTACTTC
TRBJ1-2	14	-	TRBV4-1	-	CASSPEEGWDGYTF	TGCGCCAGCAGCCCCGAGGAGGGATGGGATGGCTACACCTTC
TRBJ2-3	17	-	TRBV4-3	-	CASSQDYRPMGTDTQYF	TGCGCCAGCAGCCAAGATTACAGGCCCATGGGCACAGATACGCAGTATTTT
TRBJ1-4	15	once	TRBV27	-	CASSVSGPVNEKLFF	TGTGCCAGCAGTGTATCGGGGCCAGTTAATGAAAAACTGTTTTTT
TRBJ1-1	15	-	TRBV7-6	-	CASTMYSGGDTEAFF	TGTGCCAGCACCATGTACTCTGGGGGGGACACTGAAGCTTTCTTT
TRBJ2-7	15	-	TRBV10-3	TRBD1	CAISESEDRSSEQYF	TGTGCCATCAGTGAGTCAGAGGACAGGTCTAGTGAGCAGTACTTC
TRBJ2-3	12	-	TRBV5-1	-	CASRWTADTQYF	TGCGCCAGCAGATGGACAGCAGATACGCAGTATTTT
TRBJ2-2	16	once	TRBV30	-	CAWRALRGEDTGELFF	TGTGCCTGGAGGGCCCTAAGAGGAGAGGATACCGGGGAGCTGTTTTTT
TRBJ2-7	15	-	TRBV7-9	-	CASSPATETSYEQYF	TGTGCCAGCAGCCCGGCAACGGAGACCTCCTACGAGCAGTACTTC
TRBJ2-1	13	-	TRBV19	TRBD1	CASSRQGYNEQFF	TGTGCCAGTAGCAGACAGGGTTACAATGAGCAGTTCTTC
TRBJ2-7	18	-	TRBV2	TRBD1	CASSTPGQVGVVTYEQYF	TGTGCCAGCAGTACGCCGGGACAGGTGGGAGTTGTCACCTACGAGCAGTACTTC
TRBJ2-5	13	once	TRBV15	-	CATSMRIQETQYF	TGTGCCACCAGCATGAGAATTCAAGAGACCCAGTACTTC